This T cell receptor (beta chain) was sequenced for a study of cytomegalovirus exposure and HLA in healthy donors. For the study at large: The same platform was used for the 120 or so validation repertoires as for the 650 to 700 first-cohort repertoires, as reported in a later analysis.

Produced via immunoSEQ multiplex PCR; TCRdb's table is partial and in-frame only. The sample holds some 43,000 clones, 80% to 95% seen once. In regard to this clone: Antigen specificity is unknown.

Germline assignment: CDR1 SEHNR and CDR2 FQNEAQ (reference sequence). The CDR3 has 19 residues. Germline trimming cut 3 bases from V and 2 bases from J; bases unmatched to any gene: 15. The study's findings and limits: CMV antigen specificity was confirmed in vitro for a few CMV-associated chains. Most sequenced TCRs were rare (though some public TCRs occurred in many donors). The study recorded 160 or so TCR beta chains that were cytomegalovirus-associated.

Sequencing was performed on PBMCs. The rearrangement links TRBV7-9 to TRBJ2-3; 9 nucleotides match TRBD2. The clonotype comes from a man between 18 and 35 years old in good health and CMV-seronegative. The CDR3, as DNA: TGTGCCAGCAGCTTTCCCCGCGGGCGGGAGGGCCTAAACACAGATACGCAGTATTTT. It codes for CASSFPRGREGLNTDTQYF.